A single sample gave rise to the 32 T cell receptor beta chains below, sequenced in a study of blood T cell repertoires in COVID-19. Clones were read by immunoSEQ multiplex PCR, and TCRdb kept only the in-frame ones, dropping some. The table records about 300,000 clones, roughly 90% of them present only once. Material: PBMCs or T cells enriched from blood (not recorded which). Every receptor here comes from a middle-aged woman who had recovered from COVID-19.

CDR3 DNA sequence: TGTGCCAGCAGCGGGCAGGGTACCTATAATTCACCCCTCCACTTT. Its translation is CASSGQGTYNSPLHF. The chain links TRBV5-6 to TRBJ1-6, with a possible D match to TRBD1 (5 bases). Germline CDR1 is SGHDT and CDR2 is YYEEEE. The V end was cut by 4 bases, the J end by 2 bases, with 10 bases between. The CDR3 contains 15 residues.

The chain recombines TRBV7-8 with TRBJ1-1, with TRBD1 matching over 7 bases. The V and J ends lost 3 bases and 5 bases, in that order; junction bases with no gene match: 6. The germline V gene encodes CDR1 SGHVS and CDR2 FQNEAQ. There are 14 residues in the CDR3. CDR3 region: CASSLDRIGTEAFF. The CDR3 DNA follows: TGTGCCAGCAGCTTGGACAGGATCGGGACTGAAGCTTTCTTT. The whole variable domain, remainder taken from reference TRBV7-8 and TRBJ1-1, is GAGVSQSPRYKVAKRGQDVALRCDPISGHVSLFWYQQALGQGPEFLTYFQNEAQLDKSGLPSDRFFAERPEGSVSTLKIQRTQQEDSAVYLCASSLDRIGTEAFFGQGTRLTVV.

V gene TRBV30 combines with J gene TRBJ1-2; 7 bases fit TRBD1. The CDR3 consists of 13 residues. Unmatched junction bases numbered 2, after V lost 1 base and J lost 3 bases. The germline CDR1 and CDR2 sequences are GTSNPN and SVGIG (reference sequence). The CDR3: CAWSAGGYYGYTF. CDR3 DNA: TGTGCCTGGAGTGCAGGGGGGTACTATGGCTACACCTTC.

The chain joins TRBV7-3 to TRBJ2-3; possibly TRBD1 for D (5 bases). Germline CDR1 reads SGHTA; CDR2 reads FQGTGA. There are 14 residues in the CDR3. Trimming left V 1 base short and J 5 bases short, with 10 bases between. The CDR3 protein is CASSLISGIDTQYF. CDR3 DNA sequence: TGTGCCAGCAGCTTAATTTCAGGGATAGATACGCAGTATTTT.

J is TRBJ1-4 and V is TRBV18; D is unresolved. The germline V gene encodes CDR1 KGHSH and CDR2 LQKENI. V lost 2 bases to trimming and J lost 4 bases, with 8 bases between them. The CDR3 runs to 14 residues. CDR3 nucleotides: TGTGCCAGCTCACCAGAGCTAATTAATGAAAAACTGTTTTTT. It yields the protein CASSPELINEKLFF.

The chain carries TRBV11-2 and TRBJ2-5; possible D gene TRBD2, 6 bases. The V end lost 2 bases, the J end lost 2 bases, and 9 bases lay between the germline ends. This CDR3 has 14 residues. Germline loops: CDR1 SGHAT, CDR2 FQNNGV. CDR3: CASSLHRGQETQYF. The DNA for the CDR3 is TGTGCCAGCAGCTTACATCGGGGGCAAGAGACCCAGTACTTC.

The V call is TRBV7-2, the J call TRBJ2-5; 8 bases fit TRBD2. Germline trimming cut 3 bases from V and 4 bases from J; bases unmatched to any gene: 4. CDR3 size: 14 residues. The germline gives CDR1 SGHTA, CDR2 FQGNSA. The DNA for the CDR3 is TGTGCCAGCAGCTTTTCCAGCGGGGGAGAGACCCAGTACTTC. Translated, it gives CASSFSSGGETQYF. Looking up the rest from reference TRBV7-2 and TRBJ2-5 gives the full variable domain: GAGVSQSPSNKVTEKGKDVELRCDPISGHTALYWYRQSLGQGLEFLIYFQGNSAPDKSGLPSDRFSAERTGGSVSTLTIQRTQQEDSAVYLCASSFSSGGETQYFGPGTRLLVL.

V gene TRBV9 combines with J gene TRBJ1-6; TRBD1 might be the D (5 bases). Germline values: CDR1 SGDLS, CDR2 YYNGEE. With 0 bases removed from V and 9 bases from J, the gap between germline ends came to 13 bases. This CDR3 has 15 amino acids. For the CDR3, the DNA is TGTGCCAGCAGCGTAGATTCCCAGGGAGGTTCACCCCTCCACTTT. This codes for CASSVDSQGGSPLHF.

This sequence joins TRBV2 and TRBJ1-2; 9 bases match TRBD1. The CDR3 is made up of 15 amino acids. Germline lookup yields CDR1 SNHLY and CDR2 FYNNEI. V shed 9 bases, J shed 4 bases, and the junction held 12 bases outside the gene matches. CDR3 sequence (DNA): TGTGCCAGTAAGGAGGGTGGGACAGGGCTCTATGGCTACACCTTC. Protein sequence: CASKEGGTGLYGYTF.

The chain combines TRBV6-5 with TRBJ2-3; D perhaps matches TRBD2 (6 bases). This CDR3 has 14 amino acids. Germline CDR1 reads MNHEY; CDR2 reads SVGAGI. The ends were cut back, 6 bases at V and 3 bases at J, with 13 bases in the middle. The CDR3 here is CASRARGRTDTQYF. The CDR3 nucleotides are TGTGCCAGCAGAGCACGGGGGAGAACAGATACGCAGTATTTT.

This clone has just one count. This chain uses TRBV4-3 with TRBJ2-1; TRBD2 aligns across 10 bases. The germline gives CDR1 LGHNA, CDR2 YSLEER. The CDR3 consists of 17 residues. The J segment lost 7 bases and the V segment lost 2 bases, leaving 11 bases of the junction unmatched. The CDR3 spells CASSQLPSGRGRNEQFF. CDR3 DNA: TGCGCCAGCAGCCAACTCCCTAGCGGGAGAGGCAGGAATGAGCAGTTCTTC.

The CDR3 region has the DNA TGTGCCAGCAGCCCCGGGACTCTCTATGGCTACACCTTC. It encodes CASSPGTLYGYTF. The rearrangement uses TRBV9 and TRBJ1-2; maybe TRBD1 (5 bases). Trimming took 4 bases from V and 4 from J, leaving 11 bases between them. CDR1 and CDR2 from the germline V gene are SGDLS and YYNGEE. The CDR3 is 13 residues long.

The genes are TRBV9 and TRBJ2-7; possible D gene TRBD2, 5 bases. In germline, CDR1 is SGDLS, CDR2 YYNGEE. Trimming removed 8 bases at V and 6 bases at J, with 15 bases between. The CDR3 spans 12 residues. The CDR3 loop reads CARLARGGEQYF. CDR3 nucleotides: TGTGCCAGGTTAGCCCGGGGTGGCGAGCAGTACTTC.

V is TRBV5-1 and J is TRBJ2-1; 9 positions match TRBD2. This CDR3 comprises 16 residues. The junction had 10 bases not matched to a gene; V was cut back by 4 bases and J by 5 bases. Germline assignment: CDR1 SGHRS and CDR2 YFSETQ. In DNA, the CDR3 is TGCGCCAGCAGCGGTGGAGGAGCGGGGGGCGACAATGAGCAGTTCTTC. Translated, it gives CASSGGGAGGDNEQFF. The entire variable domain, with the rest obtained from reference TRBV5-1 and TRBJ2-1, is as follows: KAGVTQTPRYLIKTRGQQVTLSCSPISGHRSVSWYQQTPGQGLQFLFEYFSETQRNKGNFPGRFSGRQFSNSRSEMNVSTLELGDSALYLCASSGGGAGGDNEQFFGPGTRLTVL.

This clone has just one count. The sample contains more than one DNA sequence encoding this CDR3. The genes are TRBV5-1 and TRBJ1-1; 8 nucleotides align to TRBD1. Germline V gene data show CDR1 as SGHRS and CDR2 as YFSETQ. The CDR3 extends over 16 amino acids. Germline trimming cut 0 bases from V and 0 bases from J; bases unmatched to any gene: 4. The CDR3 spells CASSLAGQGLNTEAFF. CDR3 bases: TGCGCCAGCAGCTTGGCAGGACAGGGATTGAACACTGAAGCTTTCTTT.

This clone appeared once. The chain carries TRBV3-1 (or the pseudogene TRBV3-2) and TRBJ2-7, with D unclear. The CDR3 covers 11 residues. Germline V gene sequence: CDR1 LGHDT, CDR2 YNNKEL (reference sequence). Trimming left V 6 bases short and J 3 bases short, with 6 bases between. The CDR3 DNA reads as TGTGCCAGCAGTTCCCTCTACGAGCAGTACTTC. Residues: CASSSLYEQYF.

The rearrangement links TRBV15 to TRBJ2-5, with D possibly being TRBD2 (6 bases). V was pared by 5 bases and J by 2 bases, with 9 bases between. Germline CDR1 is LNHNV and CDR2 is YYDKDF (reference sequence). The CDR3 length is 13 residues. CDR3 in DNA: TGTGCCACCAGCGGGGGACTTCAAGAGACCCAGTACTTC. It encodes CATSGGLQETQYF.

The chain has TRBV5-1 and TRBJ1-1; D is unclear. CDR3 length: 15 amino acids. Germline V CDR1 and CDR2: SGHRS, YFSETQ. V was trimmed by 4 bases and J by 3 bases, leaving 16 bases between them. CDR3 DNA: TGCGCCAGCAGCGGACTTCGGGGAGGCGACACTGAAGCTTTCTTT. Amino acid sequence: CASSGLRGGDTEAFF.

The table lists this clone with a count of one. The V gene is TRBV30, the J gene TRBJ1-1; D perhaps matches TRBD1 (5 bases). Germline loops: CDR1 GTSNPN, CDR2 SVGIG (reference sequence). The CDR3 is 14 amino acids. Trimming left V 0 bases short and J 4 bases short, with 12 bases between. Here the CDR3 reads CAWSVPSRATEAFF. The CDR3 region has the DNA TGTGCCTGGAGTGTCCCGAGCAGGGCCACTGAAGCTTTCTTT.

The rearrangement uses TRBV7-2 and TRBJ1-5; 9 bases map to TRBD1. V lost 4 bases and J lost 2; bases outside the gene matches: 3. The CDR3 extends over 15 amino acids. The germline V gene encodes CDR1 SGHTA and CDR2 FQGNSA. The CDR3 DNA is TGTGCCAGCAGCTCGGACAGGGGTGGCAATCAGCCCCAGCATTTT. This codes for CASSSDRGGNQPQHF.

The V call is TRBV19, the J call TRBJ1-2; 8 nucleotides match TRBD1. CDR3 size: 15 residues. Looked up from germline, CDR1 is LNHDA and CDR2 is SQIVND (reference sequence). Trimming removed 0 bases from V and 4 bases from J; junction bases left unmatched: 4. In DNA, the CDR3 is TGTGCCAGTAGTATAGACGGCCAGGGGGCCTATGGCTACACCTTC. Translating gives CASSIDGQGAYGYTF. The full variable domain, completed using reference TRBV19 and TRBJ1-2, is DGGITQSPKYLFRKEGQNVTLSCEQNLNHDAMYWYRQDPGQGLRLIYYSQIVNDFQKGDIAEGYSVSREKKESFPLTVTSAQKNPTAFYLCASSIDGQGAYGYTFGSGTRLTVV.

The CDR3 region is CASSHDPRGGTEAFF. The CDR3 DNA reads TGCGCCAGCAGCCATGACCCGCGGGGAGGAACTGAAGCTTTCTTT. The rearrangement links TRBV4-1 to TRBJ1-1; D not certain. This CDR3 is 15 amino acids long. V lost 3 bases to trimming and J lost 5 bases, with 16 bases between them. Germline V gene sequence: CDR1 MGHRA, CDR2 YSYEKL.

This chain links TRBV18 with TRBJ1-2; TRBD1 matches at 9 bases. CDR1 and CDR2 (germline): KGHSH, LQKENI. With V trimmed by 4 bases and J by 1 base, 1 base remained unmatched. The CDR3 consists of 14 residues. The CDR3: CASSLDRGNYGYTF. For the CDR3, the DNA is TGTGCCAGCTCACTGGACAGGGGTAACTATGGCTACACCTTC.

This clone was picked up one time. The V call is TRBV30, the J call TRBJ2-7; TRBD2 is a possible D gene (6 bases). V was clipped by 0 bases and J by 5 bases, with 14 bases between them. This CDR3 region has 14 residues. Germline lookup yields CDR1 GTSNPN and CDR2 SVGIG (reference sequence). The CDR3 DNA follows: TGTGCCTGGAGTGTAAGAGCGGGTCTTGACGAGCAGTACTTC. Protein sequence: CAWSVRAGLDEQYF.

V gene TRBV5-1 combines with J gene TRBJ1-1, with D perhaps TRBD1 (6 bases). Per germline, CDR1 SGHRS and CDR2 YFSETQ. This CDR3 region has 13 residues. V was clipped by 3 bases and J by 5 bases, with 11 bases between them. The CDR3 loop is CASSWSTGTEAFF. In DNA form, the CDR3 reads TGCGCCAGCAGCTGGTCCACAGGGACTGAAGCTTTCTTT.

In DNA form, the CDR3 reads TGTGCCAGCAGCGCCGGAGGGACGGGACTCCTAAACTATGGCTACACCTTC. It specifies CASSAGGTGLLNYGYTF. This chain links TRBV9 with TRBJ1-2; weak D call: TRBD1 (5 bases). Germline V lookup: CDR1 SGDLS, CDR2 YYNGEE. CDR3 size: 17 residues. V dropped 3 bases and J dropped 2 bases, with 20 bases sitting between them. The variable domain in full, with the rest retrieved from reference TRBV9 and TRBJ1-2, is DSGVTQTPKHLITATGQRVTLRCSPRSGDLSVYWYQQSLDQGLQFLIQYYNGEERAKGNILERFSAQQFPDLHSELNLSSLELGDSALYFCASSAGGTGLLNYGYTFGSGTRLTVV.

The genes are TRBV5-6 and TRBJ1-1, with a weak D call TRBD1 (5 bases). V dropped 9 bases and J dropped 0 bases, with 12 bases sitting between them. Germline loops: CDR1 SGHDT, CDR2 YYEEEE. This CDR3 spans 13 amino acids. The CDR3 protein is CATPGVLNTEAFF. The CDR3, as DNA: TGTGCCACCCCGGGGGTCCTGAACACTGAAGCTTTCTTT.

The CDR3 loop is CASSPEGNGYTF. CDR3 bases: TGTGCCAGCTCACCAGAGGGAAATGGCTACACCTTC. The V call is TRBV18, the J call TRBJ1-2; D not certain. Per germline, CDR1 KGHSH and CDR2 LQKENI. Trimming took off 2 bases at V and 6 bases at J, with 7 bases between the two ends. The CDR3 has 12 amino acids.

The chain has TRBV6-5 and TRBJ1-1, with TRBD1 matching over 8 bases. V lost 7 bases and J lost 5; bases outside the gene matches: 3. Germline lookup yields CDR1 MNHEY and CDR2 SVGAGI. CDR3 length: 12 amino acids. This chain's CDR3 is CASTDRGTEAFF. CDR3 in DNA: TGTGCCAGCACCGACAGGGGAACTGAAGCTTTCTTT.

This clone has only one observation. The V gene is TRBV19, the J gene TRBJ1-1; 7 bases fit TRBD1. V shed 7 bases, J shed 4 bases, and the junction held 9 bases outside the gene matches. CDR1 and CDR2 from the germline V gene are LNHDA and SQIVND (reference sequence). The CDR3 contains 14 residues. CDR3 residues: CASTLDRATTEAFF. The CDR3 DNA follows: TGTGCCAGTACCCTAGACAGGGCTACCACTGAAGCTTTCTTT.

The genes are TRBV30 and TRBJ2-6; D gene unclear. The CDR3 contains 13 residues. Germline values: CDR1 GTSNPN, CDR2 SVGIG (reference sequence). The V and J ends lost 4 bases and 0 bases respectively, with 4 bases between them. CDR3 DNA sequence: TGTGCCTGGATCAACTCTGGGGCCAACGTCCTGACTTTC. Translation gives CAWINSGANVLTF.

The chain uses TRBV20-1 and TRBJ1-4; D unresolved. The CDR3 consists of 15 residues. Germline V gives CDR1 DFQATT, CDR2 SNEGSKA (reference sequence). Trimming took off 3 bases at V and 3 bases at J, with 14 bases between the two ends. This chain's CDR3 is CSASKRVGANEKLFF. The DNA of the CDR3 is TGCAGTGCTAGTAAAAGAGTCGGGGCTAATGAAAAACTGTTTTTT.